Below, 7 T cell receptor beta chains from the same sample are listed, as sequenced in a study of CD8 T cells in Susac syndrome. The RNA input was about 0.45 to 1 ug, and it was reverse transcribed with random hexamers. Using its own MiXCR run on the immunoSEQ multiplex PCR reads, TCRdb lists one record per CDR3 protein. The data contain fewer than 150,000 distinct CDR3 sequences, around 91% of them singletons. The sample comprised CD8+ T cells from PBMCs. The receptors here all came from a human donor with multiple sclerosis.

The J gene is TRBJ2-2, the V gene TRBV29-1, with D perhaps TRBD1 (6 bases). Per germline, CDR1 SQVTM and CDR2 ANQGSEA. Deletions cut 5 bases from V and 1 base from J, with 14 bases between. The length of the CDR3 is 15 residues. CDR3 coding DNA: TGCAGCGTTACCAGATCGGGACAGAACACCGGGGAGCTGTTTTTT. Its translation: CSVTRSGQNTGELFF.

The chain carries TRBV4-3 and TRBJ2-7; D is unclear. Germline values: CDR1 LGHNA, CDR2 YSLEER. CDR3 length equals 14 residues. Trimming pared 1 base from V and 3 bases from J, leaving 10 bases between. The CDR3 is CASSQGSSYYEQYF. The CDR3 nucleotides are TGCGCCAGCAGCCAAGGGTCAAGCTACTACGAGCAGTACTTC.

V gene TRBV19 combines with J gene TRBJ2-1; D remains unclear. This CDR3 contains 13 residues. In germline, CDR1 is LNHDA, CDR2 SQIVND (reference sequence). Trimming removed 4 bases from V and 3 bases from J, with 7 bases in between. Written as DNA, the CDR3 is TGTGCCAGTAGTAAAACAGACTACAATGAGCAGTTCTTC. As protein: CASSKTDYNEQFF.

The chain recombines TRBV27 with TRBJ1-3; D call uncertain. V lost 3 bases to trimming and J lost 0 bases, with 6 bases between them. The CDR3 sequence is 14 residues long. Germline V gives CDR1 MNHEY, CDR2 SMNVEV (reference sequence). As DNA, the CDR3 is TGTGCCAGCAGTTTGAGGGCCTCTGGAAACACCATATATTTT. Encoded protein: CASSLRASGNTIYF.

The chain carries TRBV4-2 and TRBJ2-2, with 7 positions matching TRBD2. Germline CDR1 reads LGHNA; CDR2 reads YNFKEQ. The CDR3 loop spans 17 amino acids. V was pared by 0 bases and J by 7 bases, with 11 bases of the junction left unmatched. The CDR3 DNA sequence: TGTGCCAGCAGCCAAGATCGCGGGGAGGGCCGGGGCGGGGAGCTGTTTTTT. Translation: CASSQDRGEGRGGELFF.

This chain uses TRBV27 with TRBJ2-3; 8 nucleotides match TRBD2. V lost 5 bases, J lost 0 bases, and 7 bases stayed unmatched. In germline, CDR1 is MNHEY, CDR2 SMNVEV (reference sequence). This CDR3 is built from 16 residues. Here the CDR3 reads CASSTRGGPSTDTQYF. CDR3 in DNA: TGTGCCAGCAGTACCCGCGGGGGGCCCAGCACAGATACGCAGTATTTT.

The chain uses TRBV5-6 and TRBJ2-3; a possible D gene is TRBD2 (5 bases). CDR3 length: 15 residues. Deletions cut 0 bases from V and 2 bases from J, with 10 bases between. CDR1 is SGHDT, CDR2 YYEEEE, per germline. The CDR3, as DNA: TGTGCCAGCAGCTTGGGGCGGGCCCCCACAGATACGCAGTATTTT. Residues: CASSLGRAPTDTQYF.